This TCR beta chain was recorded in a study of cytomegalovirus exposure and HLA in healthy donors. TCRdb's table, derived via immunoSEQ multiplex PCR, lists solely in-frame clones and lacks some. The sample holds some 74,000 clones, 93% seen once. This CDR3 contains 15 residues. V lost 2 bases to trimming and J lost 0 bases, with 9 bases between them. The germline gives CDR1 MNHEY, CDR2 SMNVEV (reference sequence). The sample consisted of PBMCs. V usage is TRBV27 and J usage is TRBJ2-3; D is unresolved. This sequence was found in a young woman in good health and CMV-seronegative. CDR3 sequence: CASSLGSFSTDTQYF. The CDR3 DNA reads TGTGCCAGCAGTTTAGGTAGTTTTAGCACAGATACGCAGTATTTT.